The 18 T cell receptor beta chains below were found in one sample sequenced in a study of T-cell memory formation after mild COVID-19 (dated by TCRdb to about 2021). Libraries were built with 5' RACE. Sequencer: Illumina NovaSeq 6000. TCRdb reprocessing: public reads trimmed at Q25 with fastp, clones called with MiXCR, in-frame beta chains kept. A single entry per CDR3 protein holds the most common genes and DNA from its merged rows. The sample has hundreds of thousands of distinct CDR3 sequences on record, roughly 15% of them singletons. In total, the top ten clones hold 20% to 25% of the sample. Sequencing input: PBMCs or a T cell subset sorted from them (not recorded which). These receptors were obtained from a man aged 18 to 35 who had mild COVID-19 (a few samples of this study predate the infection). The sample titles of this study are shuffled in the database, so cell type and time point are left out; the donor was told from shared clones.

This clonotype occurred a few times. This rearrangement joins TRBV7-8 to TRBJ1-2, with 8 bases matching TRBD1. Germline V gene sequence: CDR1 SGHVS, CDR2 FQNEAQ. The CDR3 length is 18 residues. The V and J ends lost 5 bases and 4 bases, in that order; junction bases with no gene match: 18. The CDR3 coding sequence is TGTGCCAGCAGCCCAACCGGGAGGGGGGACAGGTCGGTCTATGGCTACACCTTC. Amino acid sequence: CASSPTGRGDRSVYGYTF.

The chain carries TRBV30 and TRBJ2-5; D ambiguous. CDR1 GTSNPN and CDR2 SVGIG come from the germline V gene (reference sequence). The CDR3 has 12 residues. Trimming left V 3 bases short and J 4 bases short, with 9 bases between. The DNA for the CDR3 is TGTGCCTGGAGATCCAGTGGAGAGACCCAGTACTTC. Its protein is CAWRSSGETQYF.

The sample holds a few counts of this clonotype. This rearrangement joins TRBV5-1 to TRBJ2-7, with a possible D match to TRBD2 (5 bases). CDR1 is SGHRS, CDR2 YFSETQ, per germline. Deletions cut 4 bases from V and 6 bases from J, with 11 bases between. This CDR3 has 12 residues. The CDR3 nucleotides are TGCGCCAGCAGCCCAGAGGGAGTCGAGCAGTACTTC. It yields the protein CASSPEGVEQYF.

This clonotype was seen only a few times. This chain links TRBV2 with TRBJ2-2; 7 bases are a match to TRBD2. The CDR3 is 15 amino acids. J lost 3 bases, V lost 1 base, and 2 bases had no gene match. The germline V gene has CDR1 SNHLY and CDR2 FYNNEI. CDR3 sequence reads: CASSEGSGHTGELFF. The CDR3 bases are TGTGCCAGCAGTGAAGGTAGCGGGCACACCGGGGAGCTGTTTTTT.

Only a few counts were recorded for this clonotype. V is TRBV7-9 and J is TRBJ2-5; D is unclear. The ends were cut back, 2 bases at V and 4 bases at J, with 14 bases in the middle. The CDR3 is 15 residues long. Germline values: CDR1 SEHNR, CDR2 FQNEAQ (reference sequence). The CDR3 loop reads CASSLSGVGRETQYF. In DNA, the CDR3 is TGTGCCAGCAGCTTAAGTGGCGTTGGACGAGAGACCCAGTACTTC.

The table lists this clonotype with a few counts. The CDR3 loop is CASSEGLASYGGSYEQYV. The DNA for the CDR3 is TGTGCCAGCAGTGAAGGGTTAGCCTCATATGGGGGCTCCTACGAGCAGTACGTC. This chain links TRBV6-1 with TRBJ2-7, with D tentatively TRBD1 or TRBD2 (5 bases each). This CDR3 comprises 18 residues. Germline V gene data show CDR1 as MNHNS and CDR2 as SASEGT. The V gene lost 1 base and the J gene lost 0 bases, with 19 bases spanning the gap.

This chain links TRBV10-3 with TRBJ1-1, with a weak D call TRBD1 (6 bases). Trimming took off 5 bases at V and 1 base at J, with 11 bases between the two ends. Looked up from germline, CDR1 is ENHRY and CDR2 is SYGVKD. The CDR3 runs 14 residues. CDR3 sequence: CAISLQGWNTEAFF. The CDR3 nucleotides are TGTGCCATCAGTTTACAGGGATGGAACACTGAAGCTTTCTTT.

The CDR3 nucleotides read TGCAGCGTTGGGGGCGGACTGGTAGTGAGCTCCTACAATGAGCAGTTCTTC. Translated, it gives CSVGGGLVVSSYNEQFF. The genes are TRBV29-1 and TRBJ2-1; tentatively, D is TRBD1 or TRBD2 (5 bases each). Trimming took 4 bases from V and 0 from J, leaving 19 bases between them. Germline-derived CDR1 and CDR2 are SQVTM and ANQGSEA. The length of the CDR3 is 17 residues.

The chain carries TRBV19 and TRBJ1-5, with a possible D match to TRBD1 (5 bases). Looked up from germline, CDR1 is LNHDA and CDR2 is SQIVND (reference sequence). V was shortened by 3 bases and J by 9 bases, with 12 bases between the two germline ends. This CDR3 comprises 13 residues. CDR3 DNA: TGTGCCAGTAGTATTACGGCAGGGAGGCCCCAGCATTTT. Its translation: CASSITAGRPQHF.

This clonotype was observed a few times. The chain combines TRBV12-3 or TRBV12-4 with TRBJ2-5; D perhaps matches TRBD2 (6 bases). This CDR3 region has 14 residues. V was trimmed by 6 bases and J by 4 bases, leaving 15 bases between them. The CDR3 region is CASSLDTGGETQYF. The CDR3 DNA reads TGTGCCAGCAGCCTTGACACCGGGGGAGAGACCCAGTACTTC.

This clonotype has more than one count but fewer than ten. This chain links TRBV18 with TRBJ2-3; TRBD1 matches at 9 bases. J gave up 3 bases and V 2 bases, and 6 bases lay outside the gene matches. Germline V gives CDR1 KGHSH, CDR2 LQKENI. The CDR3 contains 16 residues. CDR3 residues: CASSPTPTGGTDTQYF. CDR3 nucleotide sequence: TGTGCCAGCTCACCAACTCCGACAGGGGGGACAGATACGCAGTATTTT.

The V gene is TRBV7-8, the J gene TRBJ2-3, with a weak D call TRBD2 (7 bases). V was trimmed by 5 bases and J by 1 base, leaving 19 bases between them. The CDR3 sequence is 17 residues long. Germline CDR1 SGHVS, CDR2 FQNEAQ. The CDR3 sequence is CASSARGRGGGTDTQYF. CDR3 DNA: TGTGCCAGCAGCGCCCGAGGCCGAGGGGGGGGCACAGATACGCAGTATTTT.

The chain is built from TRBV5-1 and TRBJ2-2, with D possibly called TRBD1 or TRBD2 (6 bases each). The germline V and J ends were trimmed by 3 bases and 6 bases, with 18 bases remaining between them. CDR3 size: 16 residues. The germline gives CDR1 SGHRS, CDR2 YFSETQ. The CDR3 coding sequence is TGCGCCAGCAGCTCCCAGCGGGTCCAGGGGCCCGGGGAGCTGTTTTTT. Its translation is CASSSQRVQGPGELFF.

This clonotype was seen a handful of times. This chain uses TRBV7-2 with TRBJ1-6; 9 positions match TRBD1. The CDR3 is 14 residues long. The V gene's germline CDR1 is SGHTA and CDR2 FQGNSA. V lost 5 bases to trimming and J lost 14 bases; unmatched junction nucleotides: 10. The CDR3 protein is CASSLRTGAEALHF. The CDR3 region has the DNA TGTGCCAGCAGCCTACGGACAGGGGCAGAGGCCCTCCACTTT.

This chain joins TRBV2 and TRBJ2-3; perhaps TRBD1 as D (6 bases). The CDR3 extends over 16 amino acids. V gave up 5 bases and J gave up 1 base, with 16 bases separating them. The germline V gene encodes CDR1 SNHLY and CDR2 FYNNEI. This chain's CDR3 is CASSFVQGARTDTQYF. CDR3 DNA: TGTGCCAGCAGTTTCGTACAGGGAGCACGCACAGATACGCAGTATTTT.

The chain has TRBV18 and TRBJ1-2, with TRBD1 matching over 8 bases. The germline CDR1 and CDR2 sequences are KGHSH and LQKENI. CDR3 size: 15 residues. Unmatched junction bases numbered 7, after V lost 3 bases and J lost 4 bases. The CDR3 sequence is CASSPGQETGYGYTF. The DNA of the CDR3 is TGTGCCAGCTCACCGGGACAGGAGACCGGCTATGGCTACACCTTC.

The chain has TRBV20-1 and TRBJ2-3; 10 nucleotides align to TRBD2. Trimming removed 5 bases from V and 5 bases from J; junction bases left unmatched: 7. In germline, CDR1 is DFQATT, CDR2 SNEGSKA (reference sequence). This CDR3 region has 14 residues. The CDR3 bases are TGCAGTGCTCCAACTAGCGGGGTCAGAGATACGCAGTATTTT. Encoded protein: CSAPTSGVRDTQYF.

This clonotype has at least ten counts. V is TRBV29-1 and J is TRBJ2-7, with 8 nucleotides matching TRBD2. The V gene's germline CDR1 is SQVTM and CDR2 ANQGSEA. Losses at the gene ends were 2 bases for V and 7 bases for J; bases not matched to a gene: 10. The CDR3 is 14 amino acids. CDR3 sequence reads: CSVEISGRGGEQYV. The DNA for the CDR3 is TGCAGCGTTGAAATTTCGGGCCGGGGGGGTGAGCAGTACGTC.